Below are 20 T cell receptor beta chains sequenced from a single sample in a study of blood T cell repertoires in COVID-19. The data were produced by immunoSEQ multiplex PCR, yet TCRdb's version contains in-frame clones alone and is incomplete. The sample includes around 260,000 clones, 88% seen only once; the top ten take 0.7%. What was sequenced was peripheral blood. The receptor source for this set is a human donor in a cohort sampled during active COVID-19.

This clone was seen a handful of times. J is TRBJ2-5 and V is TRBV5-4; 9 bases align to TRBD1. Looked up from germline, CDR1 is SGHNT and CDR2 is YYREEE (reference sequence). The CDR3 extends over 15 amino acids. The V gene end was trimmed by 1 base and the J gene end by 4 bases; junction bases not matched to a gene: 5. CDR3: CASSLRDRDLETQYF. For the CDR3, the DNA is TGTGCCAGCAGCTTGAGGGACAGGGACTTAGAGACCCAGTACTTC. Variable domain in full (rest from reference TRBV5-4 and TRBJ2-5): ETGVTQSPTHLIKTRGQQVTLRCSSQSGHNTVSWYQQALGQGPQFIFQYYREEENGRGNFPPRFSGLQFPNYSSELNVNALELDDSALYLCASSLRDRDLETQYFGPGTRLLVL.

V is TRBV7-2 and J is TRBJ2-1, with 10 bases that match TRBD2. CDR1 and CDR2 from the germline V gene are SGHTA and FQGNSA. This CDR3 region has 15 residues. J was trimmed by 2 bases and V by 5 bases; bases with no gene match: 3. The CDR3 loop reads CASSPGLAAYNEQFF. Here the CDR3 DNA reads TGTGCCAGCAGCCCCGGACTAGCGGCCTACAATGAGCAGTTCTTC.

This clone was recorded once. The CDR3 reads CASSRSGAVNTEAFF. The CDR3 bases are TGTGCCAGCAGTAGGTCCGGTGCGGTGAACACTGAAGCTTTCTTT. The rearrangement joins TRBV6-5 to TRBJ1-1; D gene ambiguous. V was cut by 5 bases and J by 0 bases, with 13 bases left in between. The CDR3 runs 15 residues. Per the germline V gene, CDR1 is MNHEY and CDR2 is SVGAGI.

The chain recombines TRBV13 with TRBJ1-1; tentative D call: TRBD1 (5 bases). The CDR3 runs to 14 residues. Germline CDR1 is PRHDT and CDR2 is FYEKMQ (reference sequence). Trimming left V 1 base short and J 0 bases short, with 6 bases between. As DNA, the CDR3 is TGTGCCAGCAGCTTAGAGGGGATGAACACTGAAGCTTTCTTT. This encodes CASSLEGMNTEAFF.

V usage is TRBV7-2 and J usage is TRBJ1-2, with 9 bases that match TRBD1. Germline trimming cut 5 bases from V and 4 bases from J; bases unmatched to any gene: 8. The CDR3 spans 15 residues. The germline gives CDR1 SGHTA, CDR2 FQGNSA. The CDR3: CASSKGQGIVYGYTF. CDR3 sequence (DNA): TGTGCCAGCAGCAAGGGACAGGGTATCGTCTATGGCTACACCTTC.

The chain couples TRBV20-1 to TRBJ2-6; a weak D match, TRBD1 (5 bases). The CDR3 totals 15 residues. Germline loops: CDR1 DFQATT, CDR2 SNEGSKA (reference sequence). With 3 bases removed from V and 0 bases from J, the gap between germline ends came to 9 bases. CDR3 nucleotides: TGCAGTGCTAGTAAGGGGAACTCTGGGGCCAACGTCCTGACTTTC. This translates into CSASKGNSGANVLTF.

The chain joins TRBV7-2 to TRBJ2-5; 13 bases match TRBD2. The V gene end was trimmed by 4 bases and the J gene end by 5 bases; junction bases not matched to a gene: 10. This CDR3 is built from 17 residues. CDR1 SGHTA and CDR2 FQGNSA come from the germline V gene. Written as DNA, the CDR3 is TGTGCCAGCAGCTGGCAATCGACTAGCGGGGGGAGGGAGACCCAGTACTTC. Translation gives CASSWQSTSGGRETQYF.

The rearrangement links TRBV7-2 to TRBJ2-3; 12 nucleotides align to TRBD2. V was clipped by 4 bases and J by 1 base; unmatched bases: 3. The length of the CDR3 is 16 residues. In germline, CDR1 is SGHTA, CDR2 FQGNSA. DNA of the CDR3: TGTGCCAGCAGCTACCCTAGCGGGGGGGGCACAGATACGCAGTATTTT. Its protein product is CASSYPSGGGTDTQYF.

The chain couples TRBV3-1 (or the pseudogene TRBV3-2) to TRBJ2-7, with D unresolved. Per germline, CDR1 LGHDT and CDR2 YNNKEL (reference sequence). V dropped 0 bases and J dropped 7 bases, with 13 bases sitting between them. The CDR3 is 14 residues long. CDR3 DNA sequence: TGTGCCAGCAGCCAAGAGACAACCTCCATGGAGCAGTACTTC. It encodes CASSQETTSMEQYF.

The rearrangement uses TRBV10-2 and TRBJ2-1; 8 bases are shared with TRBD2. V shed 5 bases, J shed 1 base, and the junction held 4 bases outside the gene matches. CDR3 size: 15 residues. In germline, CDR1 is WSHSY, CDR2 SAAADI. The CDR3 sequence is CASSLTGGSYNEQFF. The CDR3 bases are TGCGCCAGCAGTCTTACGGGGGGGTCCTACAATGAGCAGTTCTTC.

The chain combines TRBV25-1 with TRBJ1-1; a weak D match, TRBD1 (6 bases). V gave up 1 base and J gave up 0 bases, with 9 bases separating them. The CDR3 is made up of 15 amino acids. Germline CDR1 MGHDK, CDR2 SYGVNS. The CDR3 loop is CASSEWTEVNTEAFF. DNA of the CDR3: TGTGCCAGCAGTGAATGGACAGAAGTGAACACTGAAGCTTTCTTT.

This chain connects TRBV4-3 to TRBJ1-4; 11 positions match TRBD1. This CDR3 is built from 16 residues. Losses at the gene ends were 0 bases for V and 7 bases for J; bases not matched to a gene: 4. The germline gives CDR1 LGHNA, CDR2 YSLEER. CDR3 DNA sequence: TGCGCCAGCAGCCAAGATTCCGGGACAGGGGGTGAAAAACTGTTTTTT. It specifies CASSQDSGTGGEKLFF.

The chain joins TRBV7-8 to TRBJ2-7; 12 positions match TRBD2. The length of the CDR3 is 14 residues. CDR1 and CDR2 (germline): SGHVS, FQNEAQ. Unmatched junction bases numbered 3, after V lost 3 bases and J lost 6 bases. In DNA form, the CDR3 reads TGTGCCAGCAGCTTTCGGACTAGCGGGGTCGAGCAGTACTTC. This codes for CASSFRTSGVEQYF.

J is TRBJ2-3 and V is TRBV5-5; 8 bases align to TRBD2. Germline V gene lookup returns CDR1 SGHKS and CDR2 YYEKEE (reference sequence). The CDR3 length is 14 residues. V shed 3 bases and J 4 bases; nucleotides not matched to a gene: 4. The CDR3 here is CASSSFGGADTQYF. The CDR3 DNA reads TGTGCCAGCAGCTCCTTCGGGGGGGCAGATACGCAGTATTTT.

The chain has TRBV30 and TRBJ1-6, with 7 bases matching TRBD1. The germline gives CDR1 GTSNPN, CDR2 SVGIG (reference sequence). V lost 1 base, J lost 10 bases, and 7 bases stayed unmatched. The CDR3 runs 14 residues. The CDR3 loop reads CAWSGIQGSSPLHF. The CDR3 DNA sequence: TGTGCCTGGAGTGGAATACAGGGGTCCTCACCCCTCCACTTT.

J is TRBJ2-7 and V is TRBV7-8, with 7 nucleotides matching TRBD1. This CDR3 is built from 16 residues. Trimming removed 1 base from V and 3 bases from J; junction bases left unmatched: 9. CDR1 SGHVS and CDR2 FQNEAQ come from the germline V gene. The CDR3 loop reads CASSLGSGTVLYEQYF. For the CDR3, the DNA is TGTGCCAGCAGCTTAGGCTCCGGGACAGTTCTCTACGAGCAGTACTTC.

The chain employs TRBV7-9 and TRBJ2-7; 10 bases map to TRBD2. J was trimmed by 4 bases and V by 5 bases; bases with no gene match: 11. The CDR3 spans 16 residues. Looked up from germline, CDR1 is SEHNR and CDR2 is FQNEAQ (reference sequence). CDR3 nucleotide sequence: TGTGCCAGCAGCCCACCCGCGGCTAGCGGGGGTTACGAGCAGTACTTC. Translating it yields CASSPPAASGGYEQYF.

The V gene is TRBV19, the J gene TRBJ1-1, with no clear D. The ends were cut back, 1 base at V and 7 bases at J, with 10 bases in the middle. This CDR3 comprises 13 residues. The germline gives CDR1 LNHDA, CDR2 SQIVND (reference sequence). The CDR3 sequence: CASSIGPTGEAFF. CDR3 bases: TGTGCCAGTAGTATAGGACCCACGGGTGAAGCTTTCTTT.

V gene TRBV6-6 combines with J gene TRBJ1-2; possible D gene TRBD1, 5 bases. CDR1 and CDR2 (germline): MNHNY, SVGAGI (reference sequence). The CDR3 loop spans 16 amino acids. Trimming took 0 bases from V and 6 from J, leaving 17 bases between them. The CDR3 nucleotides read TGTGCCAGCAGTTACTCGCGGGGCCCCTCCGAGAATGGCTACACCTTC. As protein: CASSYSRGPSENGYTF.

The chain couples TRBV20-1 to TRBJ1-2; D not resolved. Germline V lookup: CDR1 DFQATT, CDR2 SNEGSKA (reference sequence). CDR3 size: 11 residues. Trimming cost V 5 bases and J 9 bases, with 13 bases left between them. In DNA, the CDR3 is TGCAGTGCTGCCCCCACACCCCGCTACACCTTC. It yields the protein CSAAPTPRYTF.